One sample yielded the 21 T cell receptor beta chains listed below, sequenced in a study of prognosis after radiotherapy for stage I lung cancer. CDR3 of TCR beta was amplified from genomic DNA via a two-round multiplex PCR. Round-one PCR had primers specific to each TRBV and TRBJ gene. TCRdb reprocessed the multiplex PCR reads via MiXCR and lists one record per CDR3 protein. The sample has more than 9,000 distinct CDR3 sequences, 45% to 65% seen once. The sample in question was PBMCs, obtained before or after stereotactic body radiation therapy (not recorded which). Receptor source: a donor over 45 with non-small cell lung cancer.

This clonotype is classed as medium-sized. The chain recombines TRBV6-2 or TRBV6-3 with TRBJ2-1; D perhaps matches TRBD2 (5 bases). The CDR3 spans 13 residues. CDR1 is MNHEY and CDR2 is SVGEGT in the germline V gene. V was pared by 4 bases and J by 15 bases, with 19 bases between. The CDR3 DNA reads TGTGCCAGCAGTTCCATAGAGGGCCAAGTTGCGTTCTTC. Translated: CASSSIEGQVAFF.

V and J are TRBV20-1 and TRBJ2-2, with D perhaps assigned TRBD1 or TRBD2 (6 bases each). V was trimmed by 6 bases and J by 7 bases, leaving 15 bases between them. The CDR3 totals 13 residues. Germline V CDR1 and CDR2: DFQATT, SNEGSKA (reference sequence). CDR3 loop: CSAQLKGGGELFF. CDR3 DNA sequence: TGCAGTGCCCAATTAAAGGGGGGCGGGGAGCTGTTTTTT.

V usage is TRBV6-1 and J usage is TRBJ1-1; 10 nucleotides match TRBD1. CDR1 is MNHNS and CDR2 is SASEGT in the germline V gene. V was clipped by 3 bases and J by 11 bases; unmatched bases: 3. The CDR3 has 12 amino acids. Written as DNA, the CDR3 is TGTGCCAGCAGTGAGGGACAGGGGATGGCTTTCTTT. Amino acid sequence: CASSEGQGMAFF.

This clonotype was counted between two and nine times. A much larger clone differs from this one at a single base, so this may be a read error. The chain uses TRBV28 and TRBJ2-5; 7 bases match TRBD1. V was clipped by 5 bases and J by 5 bases; unmatched bases: 5. Germline assignment: CDR1 MDHEN and CDR2 SYDVKM. The CDR3 covers 13 residues. The CDR3 DNA follows: TGTGCCAGCAGTCCACGGGACAGTGAGACCCAGTACTTC. Amino acids: CASSPRDSETQYF.

The gene calls are TRBV6-1 and TRBJ2-7; the D gene is possibly TRBD1 (5 bases). Germline V gene data show CDR1 as MNHNS and CDR2 as SASEGT. The CDR3 sequence is 15 residues long. The V and J ends lost 5 bases and 3 bases respectively, with 17 bases between them. CDR3 DNA: TGTGCCAGCAGTCACTCTCCCAGGGCCTACTACGAGCAGTACTTC. This sequence encodes CASSHSPRAYYEQYF.

V gene TRBV20-1 combines with J gene TRBJ2-1; D is perhaps TRBD1 or TRBD2 (5 bases each). Per the germline V gene, CDR1 is DFQATT and CDR2 is SNEGSKA (reference sequence). V lost 1 base, J lost 5 bases, and 18 bases lay in between. The CDR3 has 16 residues. CDR3 amino acids: CSARVVEFSGHNEQFF. The CDR3 bases are TGCAGTGCTAGAGTCGTGGAATTTTCGGGGCACAATGAGCAGTTCTTC.

This clonotype is labeled as medium-sized. The rearrangement uses TRBV20-1 and TRBJ1-5, with D maybe TRBD1 (6 bases). Germline CDR1 is DFQATT and CDR2 is SNEGSKA (reference sequence). CDR3 length: 14 residues. The V and J ends lost 4 bases and 4 bases respectively, with 14 bases between them. The DNA for the CDR3 is TGCAGTGCTACTTACAGGGAAGGAAATCAGCCCCAGCATTTT. This encodes CSATYREGNQPQHF.

The chain combines TRBV24-1 with TRBJ2-1; 8 nucleotides agree with TRBD1. The CDR3 has 16 residues. J was trimmed by 7 bases and V by 0 bases; bases with no gene match: 7. CDR1 KGHDR and CDR2 SFDVKD come from the germline V gene. In nucleotides, the CDR3 is TGTGCCACCAGTGATTTGAAGCAGGGGGCGGATAATGAGCAGTTCTTC. It encodes CATSDLKQGADNEQFF.

For this clonotype: At one of its ends the junction is not consistent with the germline gene, which may arise from a read error. V gene TRBV19 combines with J gene TRBJ1-5; D is possibly TRBD1 (5 bases). CDR1 is LNHDA, CDR2 SQIVND, per germline (reference sequence). The CDR3 extends over 14 amino acids. CDR3 region: CASTPRRGNKPQHF. CDR3 in DNA: TGTGCCAGTACCCCCCGACGGGGCAATAAGCCCCAGCATTTT.

The V and J genes are TRBV12-3 or TRBV12-4 and TRBJ2-3; D might be TRBD2 (5 bases). V lost 6 bases and J 6 bases, leaving 7 bases between the germline ends. There are 11 residues in the CDR3. The CDR3 bases are TGTGCCAGCAGCACGGGGGATACGCAGTATTTT. This gives the protein CASSTGDTQYF.

This clonotype was seen repeatedly, ten times or more. This chain connects TRBV5-4 to TRBJ1-3; a weak D match, TRBD1 (5 bases). This CDR3 comprises 13 residues. The V gene lost 5 bases and the J gene lost 2 bases, with 8 bases spanning the gap. Germline V gene sequence: CDR1 SGHNT, CDR2 YYREEE (reference sequence). CDR3 protein: CASSSRAGNTIYF. CDR3 coding DNA: TGTGCCAGCAGTTCCAGGGCTGGAAACACCATATATTTT.

The chain joins TRBV11-2 to TRBJ2-5, with 9 bases matching TRBD1. The trim removed 4 bases at V and 7 bases at J, leaving 1 base unmatched. CDR1 and CDR2 from the germline V gene are SGHAT and FQNNGV. This CDR3 has 12 residues. CDR3 protein: CASSSTGGTQYF. The DNA of the CDR3 is TGTGCCAGCAGCTCGACAGGGGGGACCCAGTACTTC.

This sequence joins TRBV4-2 and TRBJ2-7, with TRBD1 identical over 9 bases. J gave up 6 bases and V 1 base, and 10 bases lay outside the gene matches. The CDR3 has 16 residues. The germline V gene encodes CDR1 LGHNA and CDR2 YNFKEQ. The CDR3 spells CASSQGAGTGFLEQYF. In nucleotides, the CDR3 is TGTGCCAGCAGCCAAGGAGCCGGGACAGGGTTTCTCGAGCAGTACTTC.

Judged by abundance, this clonotype is medium-sized. V usage is TRBV5-1 and J usage is TRBJ2-2; D call uncertain. CDR1 is SGHRS and CDR2 is YFSETQ in the germline V gene. The CDR3 contains 19 residues. Trimming stripped 0 bases from V and 0 bases from J, with 18 bases between. DNA of the CDR3: TGCGCCAGCAGCTTGGCCATTATGAGACTGGAATCGAACACCGGGGAGCTGTTTTTT. Translation: CASSLAIMRLESNTGELFF.

This clonotype was observed a handful of times. A far larger clone is off by one base, so a read error is likely. This chain links TRBV12-3 or TRBV12-4 with TRBJ1-1; TRBD1 matches at 10 bases. CDR3 length: 14 amino acids. V shed 7 bases, J shed 6 bases, and the junction held 8 bases outside the gene matches. The CDR3 bases are TGTGCCAGCAAGCCGACAGGGGGCGCCTCTGAAGCTTTCTTT. It codes for CASKPTGGASEAFF.

By share, this clonotype counts as medium-sized (0.01 to 0.1%). V usage is TRBV11-2 and J usage is TRBJ2-1; no reliable D call. The CDR3 has 15 residues. V was trimmed by 4 bases and J by 6 bases, leaving 16 bases between them. CDR1 is SGHAT, CDR2 FQNNGV, per germline. CDR3: CASSSLRLKVNEQFF. The CDR3, as DNA: TGTGCCAGCAGCTCCCTTAGACTTAAAGTCAATGAGCAGTTCTTC.

The rearrangement links TRBV11-2 to TRBJ1-6; unclear D gene. With 7 bases removed from V and 7 bases from J, the gap between germline ends came to 11 bases. Germline CDR1 reads SGHAT; CDR2 reads FQNNGV. The CDR3 runs to 13 residues. The CDR3 loop is CASTLGLNSPLHF. The CDR3 DNA is TGTGCCAGCACCCTAGGACTAAATTCACCCCTCCACTTT. The variable domain in full, completed from reference TRBV11-2 and TRBJ1-6, reads EAGVAQSPRYKIIEKRQSVAFWCNPISGHATLYWYQQILGQGPKLLIQFQNNGVVDDSQLPKDRFSAERLKGVDSTLKIQPAKLEDSAVYLCASTLGLNSPLHFGNGTRLTVT.

This clonotype appeared many times. J is TRBJ2-5 and V is TRBV2; 12 bases agree with TRBD2. The length of the CDR3 is 14 residues. Germline V lookup: CDR1 SNHLY, CDR2 FYNNEI. The junction had 4 bases not matched to a gene; V was cut back by 7 bases and J by 4 bases. CDR3 nucleotide sequence: TGTGCCAGCATTAGGACTAGCGGGGCAGAGACCCAGTACTTC. It translates to CASIRTSGAETQYF.

The chain has TRBV3-1 and TRBJ1-1; a possible D gene is TRBD1 (5 bases). CDR1 and CDR2 (germline): LGHDT, YNNKEL (reference sequence). The CDR3 spans 16 residues. Trimming took off 0 bases at V and 0 bases at J, with 11 bases between the two ends. As DNA, the CDR3 is TGTGCCAGCAGCCAAGACCGGGGACTGCTGAACACTGAAGCTTTCTTT. This sequence encodes CASSQDRGLLNTEAFF. Together with reference TRBV3-1 and TRBJ1-1, the CDR3 gives the full variable domain: DTAVSQTPKYLVTQMGNDKSIKCEQNLGHDTMYWYKQDSKKFLKIMFSYNNKELIINETVPNRFSPKSPDKAHLNLHINSLELGDSAVYFCASSQDRGLLNTEAFFGQGTRLTVV.

By its share, this clonotype is medium-sized. This chain links TRBV7-9 with TRBJ1-2; no definite D call. The length of the CDR3 is 12 residues. Germline CDR1 is SEHNR and CDR2 is FQNEAQ (reference sequence). The germline V and J ends were trimmed by 1 base and 7 bases, with 7 bases remaining between them. The CDR3 sequence: CASSLGESGYTF. CDR3 sequence (DNA): TGTGCCAGCAGCTTAGGGGAAAGTGGCTACACCTTC.

The sample holds a few counts of this clonotype. A much larger clone sits a single nucleotide away, making a read error possible. This chain links TRBV5-5 with TRBJ1-1, with a tentative D call TRBD1 (5 bases). The germline gives CDR1 SGHKS, CDR2 YYEKEE (reference sequence). The CDR3 totals 14 residues. For the CDR3, the DNA is TGTGCCAGCAGCTTGAACGGGGCGTCGGCTGAAGCTCTCTTT. Protein: CASSLNGASAEALF.